The 27 T cell receptor beta chains below all came from one sample that was sequenced in a study of T cell responses to AZD1222 COVID-19 vaccine (dated by TCRdb to the early 2020s). The sample's time point, from its label and the paper: baseline before first vaccination. Library method: the immunoSEQ multiplex PCR assay. What TCRdb holds here is the immuneACCESS table cut down to in-frame rearrangements. Part of the clones is not present; checked against another copy, under half of the missing clones reflect an unresolved V gene, and the others are unexplained. The sample has roughly 160,000 clones on record, more than 70% of them singletons. Approximately 5.7% of the sample belongs to the ten largest clones. This material consisted of peripheral blood, taken on day 0 of AZD1222 vaccination. The receptors were gathered from an adult in good health.

The chain uses TRBV24-1 and TRBJ1-5, with D hard to call. The germline V and J ends were trimmed by 4 bases and 9 bases, with 12 bases remaining between them. This CDR3 has 13 amino acids. Germline CDR1 reads KGHDR; CDR2 reads SFDVKD. The CDR3 sequence: CATSDDDFWPQHF. The CDR3, as DNA: TGTGCCACCAGTGACGACGATTTCTGGCCCCAGCATTTT.

The gene calls are TRBV9 and TRBJ2-2; TRBD2 agrees at 10 bases. CDR3 length: 16 amino acids. Looked up from germline, CDR1 is SGDLS and CDR2 is YYNGEE. V was pared by 0 bases and J by 7 bases, with 6 bases of the junction left unmatched. The CDR3 nucleotides read TGTGCCAGCAGCGTAGAAGCGGGGGGGCCTGGCGGGGAGCTGTTTTTT. Translated: CASSVEAGGPGGELFF.

The V gene is TRBV27, the J gene TRBJ1-4, with D possibly TRBD1 on 5 matching bases. The V and J ends lost 5 bases and 7 bases respectively, with 14 bases between them. This CDR3 comprises 14 residues. In germline, CDR1 is MNHEY, CDR2 SMNVEV (reference sequence). CDR3 loop: CASSPSGWAEKLFF. The CDR3 DNA reads TGTGCCAGCAGTCCCTCAGGGTGGGCTGAAAAACTGTTTTTT.

This clone was picked up one time. The gene calls are TRBV9 and TRBJ1-1; TRBD1 is a possible D gene (5 bases). V was pared by 4 bases and J by 10 bases, with 14 bases between. Germline CDR1 reads SGDLS; CDR2 reads YYNGEE. The CDR3 is 12 residues long. Written as DNA, the CDR3 is TGTGCCAGCAGCTCCAGGGTTCGAGGAGCTTTCTTT. Amino acid sequence: CASSSRVRGAFF.

The chain couples TRBV27 to TRBJ1-2; possibly TRBD1 for D (5 bases). CDR1 is MNHEY, CDR2 SMNVEV, per germline (reference sequence). V dropped 4 bases and J dropped 2 bases, with 11 bases sitting between them. The CDR3 has 14 residues. DNA for the CDR3: TGTGCCAGCAGTTCCCAGGGCTCCAACTATGGCTACACCTTC. Translating gives CASSSQGSNYGYTF.

V gene TRBV7-9 combines with J gene TRBJ2-7; TRBD2 matches at 7 bases. Germline V CDR1 and CDR2: SEHNR, FQNEAQ (reference sequence). CDR3 length: 14 amino acids. V was pared by 8 bases and J by 1 base, with 8 bases of the junction left unmatched. The CDR3 DNA reads TGTGCCAGCTCCGTTCTAGCGGCTTCCTACGAGCAGTACTTC. It codes for CASSVLAASYEQYF. The whole variable domain, remainder taken from reference TRBV7-9 and TRBJ2-7, is DTGVSQNPRHKITKRGQNVTFRCDPISEHNRLYWYRQTLGQGPEFLTYFQNEAQLEKSRLLSDRFSAERPKGSFSTLEIQRTEQGDSAMYLCASSVLAASYEQYFGPGTRLTVT.

This sequence joins TRBV7-5 and TRBJ2-2; TRBD1 is the table's D call and was not checked against the DNA. TRBV7-5 is marked as a pseudogene. The CDR3 runs 21 residues. The CDR3 bases are TGTGCCAGAAGCTTACCCGGGACAGGGGGCGATAGGACTAGAGACGTCGGGGAGCTGTTTTTT. This sequence encodes CARSLPGTGGDRTRDVGELFF.

The rearrangement uses TRBV18 and TRBJ2-5; 10 nucleotides agree with TRBD2. The ends lost 6 bases at V and 0 bases at J; junction bases unmatched: 4. The CDR3 covers 15 residues. Germline assignment: CDR1 KGHSH and CDR2 LQKENI. CDR3 sequence reads: CASSGLADNQETQYF. The CDR3 DNA follows: TGTGCCAGCTCCGGACTAGCGGATAACCAAGAGACCCAGTACTTC.

In this sample, this clone turned up once. V gene TRBV19 combines with J gene TRBJ1-1; the D gene is possibly TRBD1 (6 bases). Germline V CDR1 and CDR2: LNHDA, SQIVND (reference sequence). Deletions cut 5 bases from V and 3 bases from J, with 16 bases between. The CDR3 sequence is 15 residues long. The CDR3 here is CASSQTGWADTEAFF. DNA for the CDR3: TGTGCCAGTAGTCAAACAGGGTGGGCAGACACTGAAGCTTTCTTT.

The rearrangement links TRBV20-1 to TRBJ2-1; 10 bases map to TRBD2. J lost 6 bases, V lost 3 bases, and 11 bases had no gene match. CDR3 length: 16 residues. Germline CDR1 is DFQATT and CDR2 is SNEGSKA (reference sequence). CDR3 in DNA: TGCAGTGCTAGTCACCTAGCGGGAGTAATGGGCAATGAGCAGTTCTTC. Its translation is CSASHLAGVMGNEQFF.

The V call is TRBV7-6, the J call TRBJ2-5; 12 positions match TRBD2. V lost 1 base and J lost 7; bases outside the gene matches: 1. Germline V gene sequence: CDR1 SGHVS, CDR2 FNYEAQ. The length of the CDR3 is 14 residues. The CDR3 sequence is CASSLETSGGTQYF. The CDR3 region has the DNA TGTGCCAGCAGCTTAGAGACTAGCGGGGGGACCCAGTACTTC. Together with reference TRBV7-6 and TRBJ2-5, the CDR3 gives the full variable domain: GAGVSQSPRYKVTKRGQDVALRCDPISGHVSLYWYRQALGQGPEFLTYFNYEAQQDKSGLPNDRFSAERPEGSISTLTIQRTEQRDSAMYRCASSLETSGGTQYFGPGTRLLVL.

V usage is TRBV28 and J usage is TRBJ1-5, with 9 bases lining up with TRBD1. The length of the CDR3 is 16 residues. In germline, CDR1 is MDHEN, CDR2 SYDVKM. The V gene end was trimmed by 8 bases and the J gene end by 0 bases; junction bases not matched to a gene: 8. The CDR3 is CASEDRGRDSNQPQHF. The CDR3 bases are TGTGCCAGCGAGGACAGGGGTCGAGATAGCAATCAGCCCCAGCATTTT. Full variable domain (remainder filled in from reference TRBV28 and TRBJ1-5): DVKVTQSSRYLVKRTGEKVFLECVQDMDHENMFWYRQDPGLGLRLIYFSYDVKMKEKGDIPEGYSVSREKKERFSLILESASTNQTSMYLCASEDRGRDSNQPQHFGDGTRLSIL.

This chain joins TRBV29-1 and TRBJ1-3, with D unresolved. V lost 6 bases, J lost 0 bases, and 12 bases lay in between. The CDR3 length is 14 residues. Germline-derived CDR1 and CDR2 are SQVTM and ANQGSEA. The CDR3 reads CSVDPLHSGNTIYF. In nucleotides, the CDR3 is TGCAGCGTCGACCCACTCCACTCTGGAAACACCATATATTTT.

The chain joins TRBV21-1 to TRBJ1-6; whether TRBD1, the table's D call, matches the DNA was not checked. TRBV21-1 is a recognized pseudogene. CDR3 size: 13 residues. The CDR3 loop reads CARLRVGNSPLHF. In nucleotides, the CDR3 is TGTGCCAGACTCAGGGTAGGCAATTCACCCCTCCACTTT.

The CDR3 spells CASSLWPNQPQHF. CDR3 DNA sequence: TGTGCCAGCAGTTTATGGCCCAATCAGCCCCAGCATTTT. The chain carries TRBV27 and TRBJ1-5; D gene ambiguous. Trimming removed 1 base at V and 3 bases at J, with 4 bases between. Looked up from germline, CDR1 is MNHEY and CDR2 is SMNVEV (reference sequence). The CDR3 length is 13 residues.

The chain recombines TRBV11-2 with TRBJ2-3, with 7 bases lining up with TRBD2. This CDR3 is built from 17 residues. Germline CDR1 and CDR2: SGHAT and FQNNGV. V lost 4 bases to trimming and J lost 1 base; unmatched junction nucleotides: 11. CDR3 nucleotides: TGTGCCAGCAGCTCAAGGGGCTGGCGGGAGCGCACAGATACGCAGTATTTT. Residues: CASSSRGWRERTDTQYF.

The chain uses TRBV28 and TRBJ1-5; 8 bases map to TRBD1. CDR1 is MDHEN and CDR2 is SYDVKM in the germline V gene. The CDR3 is 16 residues long. J lost 3 bases, V lost 3 bases, and 7 bases had no gene match. The DNA of the CDR3 is TGTGCCAGCAGTTTCAGAGGACAGGGCCCCAATCAGCCCCAGCATTTT. Translated: CASSFRGQGPNQPQHF.

The chain combines TRBV10-3 with TRBJ2-5, with D maybe TRBD2 (5 bases). The V end was cut by 3 bases, the J end by 2 bases, with 7 bases between. There are 13 residues in the CDR3. Germline V gene lookup returns CDR1 ENHRY and CDR2 SYGVKD. CDR3 loop: CAISERGQETQYF. The CDR3 DNA reads TGTGCCATCAGTGAAAGAGGGCAAGAGACCCAGTACTTC.

DNA for the CDR3: TGTGCCAGCAGCAAAGCGAGACAGGTCAACTATGGCTACACCTTC. Its protein product is CASSKARQVNYGYTF. This chain connects TRBV21-1 to TRBJ1-2; the tabulated D call, TRBD1, remains unverified against the DNA. TRBV21-1 counts as a pseudogene. This CDR3 region has 15 residues.

This chain links TRBV11-2 with TRBJ2-7; 8 nucleotides agree with TRBD2. The V segment lost 4 bases and the J segment 1 base; nucleotides outside the gene matches: 12. Germline V CDR1 and CDR2: SGHAT, FQNNGV. This CDR3 comprises 17 residues. The CDR3 loop is CASSSGGTSGSSYEQYF. The CDR3 DNA is TGTGCCAGCAGCTCGGGGGGCACTAGCGGAAGTTCCTACGAGCAGTACTTC.

The V call is TRBV6-2 or TRBV6-3, the J call TRBJ1-2; TRBD1 is a possible D gene (6 bases). Trimming cost V 2 bases and J 6 bases, with 22 bases left between them. The CDR3 runs to 17 residues. Germline V gene lookup returns CDR1 MNHEY and CDR2 SVGEGT. The CDR3 nucleotides are TGTGCCAGCAGTTACCCCCTCGTGTTGGCAGGGGATCATGGCTACACCTTC. This gives the protein CASSYPLVLAGDHGYTF.

This clone was detected only once. The chain carries TRBV12-3 or TRBV12-4 and TRBJ1-2; maybe TRBD1 (6 bases). This CDR3 spans 13 amino acids. Trimming removed 4 bases at V and 5 bases at J, with 11 bases between. CDR3 DNA: TGTGCCAGCAGTTCCACAGGGAGGTATGGCTACACCTTC. Its translation: CASSSTGRYGYTF.

The chain carries TRBV2 and TRBJ1-1; no clear D. The CDR3 has 14 residues. Trimming pared 6 bases from V and 3 bases from J, leaving 14 bases between. The germline V gene has CDR1 SNHLY and CDR2 FYNNEI. The CDR3 sequence is CASRPEEIHTEAFF. The CDR3 nucleotides read TGTGCCAGCAGGCCGGAAGAGATACACACTGAAGCTTTCTTT.

This chain connects TRBV7-3 to TRBJ2-3; 10 bases are shared with TRBD2. Germline CDR1 and CDR2: SGHTA and FQGTGA. V lost 4 bases to trimming and J lost 2 bases; unmatched junction nucleotides: 9. The CDR3 has 17 residues. CDR3 amino acids: CASSYRPSGGNTDTQYF. Written as DNA, the CDR3 is TGTGCCAGCAGCTACCGCCCTAGCGGGGGTAACACAGATACGCAGTATTTT.

The chain recombines TRBV11-1 with TRBJ2-7; no clear D. Per germline, CDR1 SGHAT and CDR2 FQDESV (reference sequence). With 7 bases removed from V and 0 bases from J, the gap between germline ends came to 13 bases. This CDR3 is 14 amino acids long. The CDR3 region has the DNA TGTGCCAGCAAAAGGTCCCAGAGCTCCTACGAGCAGTACTTC. Protein: CASKRSQSSYEQYF.

V and J are TRBV19 and TRBJ1-5; no clear D. V gave up 5 bases and J gave up 1 base, with 12 bases separating them. Germline loops: CDR1 LNHDA, CDR2 SQIVND (reference sequence). The CDR3 runs 15 residues. The CDR3 loop is CASSLYKLSNQPQHF. CDR3 in DNA: TGTGCCAGTAGTTTGTATAAGTTGAGCAATCAGCCCCAGCATTTT.

The rearrangement uses TRBV3-1 (or the pseudogene TRBV3-2) and TRBJ2-7, with 11 bases fitting TRBD2. Germline trimming cut 5 bases from V and 1 base from J; bases unmatched to any gene: 4. Germline CDR1 reads LGHDT; CDR2 reads YNNKEL (reference sequence). This CDR3 spans 15 amino acids. The CDR3, as DNA: TGTGCCAGCAGCGAGGGACTAGCGGATTCCTACGAGCAGTACTTC. As protein: CASSEGLADSYEQYF.